The TCR beta chain described here comes from a study of PD-1 blockade in classical Hodgkin lymphoma. General study findings and limits: By C4D1, CD4+ diversity increased significantly, especially in complete responders.

Germline loops: CDR1 SGDLS, CDR2 YYNGEE. This CDR3 spans 14 amino acids. V was trimmed by 3 bases and J by 5 bases, leaving 14 bases between them. A word on this clone: Its matching antigen is unknown.

The data were produced by immunoSEQ multiplex PCR, yet TCRdb's version contains in-frame clones alone and is incomplete. This sample has tens of thousands of clones, with about 83% found just once. Autologous stem cell transplantation was followed by relapse in every patient, and brentuximab vedotin exposure varied. Purification of CD4+ T cells from thawed PBMCs was performed via magnetic negative selection. This specimen was CD4+ T cells from blood, taken at baseline. This sequence originates from a human donor with classical Hodgkin lymphoma. J is TRBJ2-5 and V is TRBV9; weak D call: TRBD1 (7 bases). The CDR3: CASSGLEGQETQYF. CDR3 coding DNA: TGTGCCAGCAGCGGACTAGAGGGACAGGAGACCCAGTACTTC.